These T cell receptor beta chains were read from a single sample in a study of T cell changes during pregnancy in multiple sclerosis. TCRdb's copy holds only in-frame clones and misses some; the assay was immunoSEQ multiplex PCR. Of about 80,000 clones in the sample, about 91% were seen once. This specimen consisted of peripheral blood, obtained before pregnancy. The receptors were sampled from a female donor with multiple sclerosis, enrolled in a pregnancy study. Each CDR3 is given with its conserved first and last residue. D genes are given only for firm matches. Clone size is shown for a subset of rows, as once, few, many or a class of expanded clone.

V gene | D gene | clone size | CDR3 protein
TRBV7-2 | TRBD2 | . | CASSLSGNQETQYF
TRBV6-1 | TRBD2 | . | CASSVKRTSGGRTDTQYF
TRBV10-3 | . | . | CAISEAGQNYGYTF
TRBV6-5 | . | . | CASRLQGNTGELFF
TRBV7-6 | . | . | CASSLELTAGELFF
TRBV6-1 | . | . | CASSVNSGTEAFF
TRBV7-2 | TRBD2 | once | CASSLPLSSGEETQYF
TRBV9 | TRBD2 | once | CASSGDGTSVKPTNTGELFF
TRBV25-1 | . | once | CASSQSNRDGYTF
TRBV7-3 | . | . | CASSPIGGVAEAFF
TRBV18 | . | . | CASSPGSPDRLRGYTF
TRBV25-1 | TRBD1 | . | CASSEDRGRPDTQYF
TRBV4-1 | . | . | CASSQVSGSDQPQHF
TRBV29-1 | TRBD1 | . | CSVGVPGQGTYEQYF
TRBV5-1 | TRBD1 | . | CASSLDRGSYGYTF
TRBV11-3 | . | . | CASSFGLRGPANTGELFF
TRBV18 | . | . | CASSPRQGAGANVLTF
TRBV9 | TRBD1 | . | CASSSGQGGLYGYTF
TRBV5-1 | . | . | CASSRGQWLSGYTF
TRBV10-1 | . | . | CAALRIRGANHSNQPQHF
TRBV19 | TRBD2 | . | CASGLGLESYNEQFF
TRBV5-4 | TRBD1 | . | CASSLYQGAADTQYF
TRBV6-4 | TRBD2 | . | CASSDSSSGGYNEQFF
TRBV10-3 | . | . | CAISTGDEKLFF
TRBV13 | . | . | CASSLETEETQYF
TRBV4-1 | . | . | CASSQDRTQYF
TRBV7-9 | TRBD2 | . | CASFGGGRGSSGHEQFF
TRBV4-1 | TRBD2 | . | CASSQVNSGINEQFF
TRBV5-6 | TRBD1 | . | CASSFGTGGLGGYTF
TRBV2 | TRBD2 | . | CASSLTSGGGGETQYF
TRBV4-1 | TRBD2 | . | CASSQGPQLAGGPNEQFF
TRBV2 | TRBD1 | . | CASTRQGGETQYF
TRBV5-4 | . | . | CASSFQGLETQYF
TRBV18 | . | . | CASSPSGSGRNSPLHF
TRBV6-5 | TRBD1 | once | CASRTYGTGGYGLFF
TRBV5-1 | . | . | CATAGLQNNEQFF
TRBV11-2 | . | . | CASSVDSSRGNTIYF
TRBV28 | TRBD1 | . | CASSSGQGTNQPQHF
TRBV21-1 | . | . | CASSMGGQPNQPQHF
TRBV5-8 | . | . | CAGQSSGANVLTF
TRBV29-1 | TRBD2 | . | CSVEDPGAPWAGGQETQYF
TRBV30 | . | . | CAWSVTGSGTYEQYF
TRBV27 | TRBD1 | . | CASSYGTGGEQYF
TRBV5-6 | . | . | CASSLVGQGGYTF